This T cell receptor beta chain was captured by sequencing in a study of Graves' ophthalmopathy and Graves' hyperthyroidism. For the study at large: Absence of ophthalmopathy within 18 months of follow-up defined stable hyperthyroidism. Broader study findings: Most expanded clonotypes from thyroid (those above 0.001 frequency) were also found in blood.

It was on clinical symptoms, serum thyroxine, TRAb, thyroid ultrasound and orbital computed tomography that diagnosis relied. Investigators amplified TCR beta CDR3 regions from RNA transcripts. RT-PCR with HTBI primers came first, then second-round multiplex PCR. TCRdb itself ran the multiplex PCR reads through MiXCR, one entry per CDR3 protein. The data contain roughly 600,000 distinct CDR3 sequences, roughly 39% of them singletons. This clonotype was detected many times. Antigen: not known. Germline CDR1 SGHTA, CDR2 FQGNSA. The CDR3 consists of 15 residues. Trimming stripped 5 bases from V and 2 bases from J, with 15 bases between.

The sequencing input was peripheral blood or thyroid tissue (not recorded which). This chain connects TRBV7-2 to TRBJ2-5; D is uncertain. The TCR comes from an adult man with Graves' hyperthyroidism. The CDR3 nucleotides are TGTGCCAGCAGCCTCGAGTGGCATCTTCAAGAGACCCAGTACTTC. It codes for CASSLEWHLQETQYF.